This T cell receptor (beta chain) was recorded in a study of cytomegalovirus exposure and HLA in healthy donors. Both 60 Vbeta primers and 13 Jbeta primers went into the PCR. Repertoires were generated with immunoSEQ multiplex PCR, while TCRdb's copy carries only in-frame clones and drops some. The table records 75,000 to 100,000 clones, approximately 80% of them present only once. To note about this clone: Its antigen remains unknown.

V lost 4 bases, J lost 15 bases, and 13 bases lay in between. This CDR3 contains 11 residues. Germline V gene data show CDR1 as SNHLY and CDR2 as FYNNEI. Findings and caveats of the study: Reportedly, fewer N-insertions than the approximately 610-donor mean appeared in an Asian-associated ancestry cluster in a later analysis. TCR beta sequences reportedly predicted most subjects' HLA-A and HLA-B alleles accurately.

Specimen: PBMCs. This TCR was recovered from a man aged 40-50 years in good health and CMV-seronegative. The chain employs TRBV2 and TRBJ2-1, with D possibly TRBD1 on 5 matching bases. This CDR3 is CASSGQSGRFF. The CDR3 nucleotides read TGTGCCAGCAGTGGACAGTCCGGTCGGTTCTTC.